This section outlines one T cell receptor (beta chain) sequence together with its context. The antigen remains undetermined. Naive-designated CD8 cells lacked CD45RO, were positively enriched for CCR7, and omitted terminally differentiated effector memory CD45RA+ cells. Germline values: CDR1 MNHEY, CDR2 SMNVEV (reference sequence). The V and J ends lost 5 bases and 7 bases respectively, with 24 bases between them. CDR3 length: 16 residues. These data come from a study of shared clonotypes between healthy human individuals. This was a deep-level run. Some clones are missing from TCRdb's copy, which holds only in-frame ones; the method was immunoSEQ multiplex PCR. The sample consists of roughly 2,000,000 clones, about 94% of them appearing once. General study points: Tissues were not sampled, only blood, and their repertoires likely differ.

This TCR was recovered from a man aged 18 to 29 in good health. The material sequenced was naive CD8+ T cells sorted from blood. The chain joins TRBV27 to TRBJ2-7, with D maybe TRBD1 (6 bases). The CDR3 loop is CASSPRPYQQGGEQYF. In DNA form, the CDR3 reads TGTGCCAGCAGTCCTCGTCCTTATCAACAGGGTGGGGAGCAGTACTTC.